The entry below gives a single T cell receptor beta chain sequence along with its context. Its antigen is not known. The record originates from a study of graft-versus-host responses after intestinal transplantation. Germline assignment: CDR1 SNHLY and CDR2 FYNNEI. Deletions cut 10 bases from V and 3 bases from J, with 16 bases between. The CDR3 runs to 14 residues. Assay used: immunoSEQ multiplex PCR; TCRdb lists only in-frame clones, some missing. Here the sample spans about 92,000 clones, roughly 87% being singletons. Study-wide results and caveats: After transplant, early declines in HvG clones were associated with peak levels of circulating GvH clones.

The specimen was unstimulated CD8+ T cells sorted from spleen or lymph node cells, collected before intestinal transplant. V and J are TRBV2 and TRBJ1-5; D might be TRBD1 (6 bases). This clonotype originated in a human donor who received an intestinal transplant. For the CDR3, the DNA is TGTGCCACCTCCCTCGACAGGACCAATCAGCCCCAGCATTTT. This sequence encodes CATSLDRTNQPQHF.